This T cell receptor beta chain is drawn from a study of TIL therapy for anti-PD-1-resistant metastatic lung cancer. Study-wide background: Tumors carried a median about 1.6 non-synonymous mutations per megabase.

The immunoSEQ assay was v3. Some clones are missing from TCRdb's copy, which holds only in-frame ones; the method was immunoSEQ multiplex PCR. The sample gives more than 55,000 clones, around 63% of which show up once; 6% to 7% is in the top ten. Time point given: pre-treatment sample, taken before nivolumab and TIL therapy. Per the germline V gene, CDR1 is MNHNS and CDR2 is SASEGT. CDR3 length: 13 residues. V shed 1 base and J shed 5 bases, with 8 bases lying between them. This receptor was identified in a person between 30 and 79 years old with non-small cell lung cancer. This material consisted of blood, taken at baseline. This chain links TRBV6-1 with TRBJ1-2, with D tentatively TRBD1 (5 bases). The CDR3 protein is CASSEVWGYGYTF. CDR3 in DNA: TGTGCCAGCAGTGAAGTTTGGGGGTATGGCTACACCTTC.